The rows below give T cell receptor beta chains drawn from one sample of a study of T cell responses to AZD1222 COVID-19 vaccine. Assay: immunoSEQ multiplex PCR; the TCRdb copy retains only in-frame clones and omits some. The sample gives about 53,000 clones, less than 85% of which show up once; 27% is in the top ten. Sample: peripheral blood, taken on day 0 of AZD1222 vaccination. These receptors were obtained from an adult in good health. Both conserved end residues are part of each CDR3. The D gene is left open where the match is weak. Expanded clones are given a class, and other clones once, few, many or no size at all.

.	once	TRBV18	15	TRBJ2-5	CASSLRRGEPETQYF	TGTGCCAGCTCTCTACGGCGGGGCGAGCCAGAGACCCAGTACTTC
.	.	TRBV7-8	16	TRBJ1-1	CASRAWTESPPFEAFF	TGTGCCAGCAGAGCATGGACAGAGAGCCCCCCGTTTGAAGCTTTCTTT
TRBD2	once	TRBV5-1	14	TRBJ2-7	CASSFSGGLYEQYF	TGCGCCAGCAGCTTTTCGGGAGGCCTCTACGAGCAGTACTTC
TRBD1	few	TRBV9	14	TRBJ1-4	CASSPQTGFEKLFF	TGTGCCAGCAGCCCCCAGACAGGGTTTGAAAAACTGTTTTTT
.	.	TRBV19	15	TRBJ2-7	CASRPGGGGSYEQYF	TGTGCCAGTAGGCCCGGGGGAGGAGGGTCCTACGAGCAGTACTTC
.	.	TRBV3-1/TRBV3-2	17	TRBJ1-5	CASSQRTTGKWLQPQHF	TGTGCCAGCAGCCAAAGAACCACAGGGAAATGGCTTCAGCCCCAGCATTTT
.	once	TRBV5-1	14	TRBJ2-7	CASSLEADSYEQYF	TGCGCCAGCAGCTTGGAAGCAGACTCCTACGAGCAGTACTTC
.	.	TRBV5-5	15	TRBJ1-2	CASSLLQKTNYGYTF	TGTGCCAGCAGCTTGCTGCAGAAAACTAACTATGGCTACACCTTC
TRBD1	.	TRBV4-1	15	TRBJ1-2	CASSQDRTGVYGYTF	TGCGCCAGCAGCCAAGATAGGACAGGGGTCTATGGCTACACCTTC
.	once	TRBV6-5	13	TRBJ2-1	CASSTDSYNEQFF	TGTGCCAGCAGTACGGACAGTTACAATGAGCAGTTCTTC
TRBD2	.	TRBV9	20	TRBJ2-1	CASSGHPGQVKREGRNEQFF	TGTGCCAGCAGTGGGCATCCGGGACAAGTGAAGCGGGAGGGCCGGAATGAGCAGTTCTTC
.	.	TRBV3-1/TRBV3-2	12	TRBJ2-7	CASSQGRRAQYF	TGTGCCAGCAGCCAGGGGAGACGTGCCCAGTACTTC
.	.	TRBV29-1	11	TRBJ1-4	CSVKGVEKLFF	TGCAGCGTTAAGGGGGTTGAAAAACTGTTTTTT
TRBD1	.	TRBV6-5	13	TRBJ1-2	CARAFEGADGYTF	TGTGCCAGAGCCTTTGAGGGGGCGGATGGCTACACCTTC
TRBD1	.	TRBV5-4	14	TRBJ2-7	CASSPGTDNYEQYF	TGTGCCAGCAGCCCGGGGACAGACAACTACGAGCAGTACTTC
TRBD1	few	TRBV30	14	TRBJ1-5	CAWRGQGMWQPQHF	TGTGCCTGGAGGGGACAGGGAATGTGGCAGCCCCAGCATTTT
.	.	TRBV7-7	17	TRBJ2-1	CASSLAPAPSSYNEQFF	TGTGCCAGCAGCTTAGCCCCAGCGCCGAGCTCCTACAATGAGCAGTTCTTC
TRBD1	.	TRBV7-2	15	TRBJ1-5	CASSLGQGDNQPQHF	TGTGCCAGCAGCCTCGGACAGGGTGACAATCAGCCCCAGCATTTT
TRBD1	.	TRBV27	14	TRBJ1-1	CASRGQGRGPEAFF	TGTGCCAGCAGAGGACAGGGCCGGGGGCCTGAAGCTTTCTTT
.	.	TRBV10-1	15	TRBJ2-2	CASGEQGINTGELFF	TGCGCCAGCGGAGAGCAGGGGATAAACACCGGGGAGCTGTTTTTT
.	.	TRBV10-1	15	TRBJ1-2	CASTQGGGRVHGYTF	TGCGCCAGCACCCAAGGCGGAGGGAGGGTCCATGGCTACACCTTC
.	.	TRBV4-1	17	TRBJ1-2	CASSQVLDIFFFYGYTF	TGCGCCAGCAGCCAAGTTTTGGACATTTTCTTTTTCTATGGCTACACCTTC
.	.	TRBV21-1	20	TRBJ2-1	CASSRYRRTSGTASYNEQFF	TGTGCCAGCAGCAGATACCGGAGGACTAGCGGGACCGCCTCCTACAATGAGCAGTTCTTC
TRBD1	.	TRBV5-1	13	TRBJ2-7	CASSLEGASEQYF	TGCGCCAGCAGCTTGGAGGGGGCCTCCGAGCAGTACTTC
.	once	TRBV29-1	15	TRBJ1-2	CSVEERDTYNYGYTF	TGCAGCGTTGAAGAACGGGATACCTATAACTATGGCTACACCTTC
.	.	TRBV7-8	15	TRBJ1-5	CASSRGGNSNQPQHF	TGTGCCAGCAGCCGAGGGGGGAATAGCAATCAGCCCCAGCATTTT
TRBD1	.	TRBV20-1	14	TRBJ2-5	CSASRQGATETQYF	TGCAGTGCTAGTAGACAGGGGGCTACCGAGACCCAGTACTTC
.	once	TRBV2	13	TRBJ1-2	CASSGEVSYGYTF	TGTGCCAGCAGTGGCGAGGTCTCCTATGGCTACACCTTC
.	.	TRBV29-1	13	TRBJ2-5	CSVDRGAGETQYF	TGCAGCGTTGATAGGGGGGCCGGGGAGACCCAGTACTTC
TRBD2	.	TRBV7-8	16	TRBJ2-1	CASSRNPRTSGNEQFF	TGTGCCAGCAGCCGGAACCCTAGGACTAGCGGTAATGAGCAGTTCTTC
TRBD2	.	TRBV7-2	19	TRBJ2-4	CASSYPVLTSGRQFHIQYF	TGTGCCAGCAGCTATCCCGTCCTAACTAGCGGGAGGCAGTTTCACATTCAGTACTTC
TRBD1	.	TRBV19	14	TRBJ1-4	CASSTGQGNEKLFF	TGTGCCAGTAGTACAGGACAGGGAAATGAAAAACTGTTTTTT
.	.	TRBV4-1	14	TRBJ1-5	CASSQDLGNQPQHF	TGCGCCAGCAGCCAAGATCTGGGGAATCAGCCCCAGCATTTT
.	.	TRBV28	13	TRBJ2-2	CASPSPNTGELFF	TGTGCCAGCCCCAGTCCTAACACCGGGGAGCTGTTTTTT
TRBD1	.	TRBV11-3	14	TRBJ1-4	CASSNDRGQGKLFF	TGTGCCAGCAGCAACGACAGGGGGCAAGGAAAACTGTTTTTT
TRBD1	.	TRBV5-1	17	TRBJ1-2	CASSLRDRGPSNYGYTF	TGCGCCAGCAGCCTCCGGGACAGGGGCCCCTCTAACTATGGCTACACCTTC
.	once	TRBV25-1	14	TRBJ1-2	CASSEYRDGYGYTF	TGTGCCAGCAGTGAATATCGGGATGGGTATGGCTACACCTTC
TRBD2	.	TRBV4-2	15	TRBJ2-7	CASSRLAGTGYEQYF	TGTGCCAGCAGCCGCCTAGCGGGAACTGGCTACGAGCAGTACTTC
.	.	TRBV24-1	16	TRBJ2-3	CATSGNVGFGADTQYF	TGTGCCACCAGTGGGAATGTGGGCTTTGGGGCAGATACGCAGTATTTT
.	.	TRBV21-1	17	TRBJ1-6	CASSKAFGVFAGWPLHF	TGTGCCAGCAGCAAAGCGTTTGGAGTTTTTGCAGGGTGGCCCCTCCACTTT
.	.	TRBV11-2	14	TRBJ2-6	CASSYSSGANVLTF	TGTGCCAGCAGCTACAGCTCTGGGGCCAACGTCCTGACTTTC
TRBD2	.	TRBV5-1	14	TRBJ2-7	CASSLGGRRDEQYF	TGCGCCAGCAGCTTGGGCGGGAGAAGAGACGAGCAGTACTTC
TRBD2	.	TRBV27	14	TRBJ2-1	CASKLAGLKDEQFF	TGTGCCAGCAAACTAGCGGGGCTAAAGGATGAGCAGTTCTTC
.	.	TRBV3-1/TRBV3-2	12	TRBJ2-3	CASNINTDTQYF	TGTGCCAGCAACATTAACACAGATACGCAGTATTTT
TRBD2	few	TRBV7-9	16	TRBJ2-1	CASSLRTSGSYNEQFF	TGTGCCAGCAGCCTACGTACTAGCGGGAGCTACAATGAGCAGTTCTTC
.	.	TRBV19	20	TRBJ1-5	CASSIEAAGVRRLHGQPQHF	TGTGCCAGTAGTATAGAGGCGGCAGGGGTCCGGCGCCTCCACGGGCAGCCCCAGCATTTT
TRBD1	once	TRBV2	14	TRBJ1-2	CASSDPGQGDGYTF	TGTGCCAGCAGTGATCCGGGACAGGGGGATGGCTACACCTTC
TRBD2	.	TRBV7-2	16	TRBJ2-7	CASSPRAAGGPLEQYF	TGTGCCAGCAGCCCCCGCGCAGCGGGAGGGCCCCTCGAGCAGTACTTC
TRBD2	.	TRBV19	15	TRBJ2-1	CASSMFSGEDNEQFF	TGTGCCAGTAGTATGTTTAGCGGGGAGGACAATGAGCAGTTCTTC
TRBD1	.	TRBV7-2	16	TRBJ2-5	CASSLHRDRGWGTQYF	TGTGCCAGCAGCCTGCACCGGGACAGGGGTTGGGGGACCCAGTACTTC
.	.	TRBV6-5	12	TRBJ1-5	CASSRSNQPQHF	TGTGCCAGCAGTAGAAGCAATCAGCCCCAGCATTTT
.	.	TRBV20-1	16	TRBJ2-1	CSASQAQRRSYNEQFF	TGCAGTGCTAGTCAAGCCCAGCGCAGATCCTACAATGAGCAGTTCTTC
TRBD2	.	TRBV6-1	17	TRBJ2-7	CASSDPSGNTIFYEQYF	TGTGCCAGCAGTGATCCTAGCGGGAACACTATTTTCTACGAGCAGTACTTC
TRBD1	once	TRBV9	19	TRBJ1-1	CASSVGLGQGEGMNTEAFF	TGTGCCAGCAGCGTAGGGCTGGGACAGGGGGAAGGTATGAACACTGAAGCTTTCTTT
.	.	TRBV28	14	TRBJ1-6	CASLPQGWNSPLHF	TGTGCCAGCCTTCCCCAGGGATGGAATTCACCCCTCCACTTT
TRBD2	.	TRBV6-2/TRBV6-3	14	TRBJ2-1	CASIPSGRHNEQFF	TGTGCCAGCATCCCCAGCGGGAGACACAATGAGCAGTTCTTC